This TCR beta chain was identified in a study of cytomegalovirus exposure and HLA in healthy donors. V lost 5 bases and J 2 bases, leaving 15 bases between the germline ends. From germline, CDR1 is SGHVS and CDR2 FNYEAQ. The CDR3 loop spans 15 amino acids. 13 Jbeta primers and 60 Vbeta primers were used for the PCR. The repertoire was sequenced with immunoSEQ multiplex PCR; TCRdb's copy has only in-frame clones and lacks some. Altogether 170,000 or so clones are present, 84% being singletons, with the ten largest covering 4.8%. The chain couples TRBV7-6 to TRBJ1-1; D unresolved. The TCR was taken from a girl between 5 and 17 years old in good health and CMV-seropositive. Sequenced sample: PBMCs. The DNA of the CDR3 is TGTGCCAGCAGCGGATACAGCGGGCCAAACACTGAAGCTTTCTTT. Protein product: CASSGYSGPNTEAFF.